Described below is a single TCR beta chain sequence and its context. Its matching antigen is unknown. Germline is not matched at one junction end, which may reflect a read error. This CDR3 spans 12 amino acids. The germline CDR1 and CDR2 sequences are SEHNR and FQNEAQ (reference sequence). This sample is drawn from a study of T cell responses to AZD1222 COVID-19 vaccine. TCRdb keeps only in-frame clones here, not all; method: immunoSEQ multiplex PCR. The sample holds over 65,000 clones; about nine tenths are singletons and the top ten take roughly 7.7%. Whole-study findings and limits: Once two AZD1222 doses were given, Spike-specific TCR breadth and depth went up. The donor cohort was predominantly white British with a female majority, and clonal diversity may have been underestimated. Baseline seropositives among AZD1222 recipients totaled only five to seven.

This clonotype was obtained from an adult in good health. The sample was peripheral blood, taken on day 0 of AZD1222 vaccination. The chain employs TRBV7-9 and TRBJ2-7; D unresolved. The CDR3 DNA follows: TGTGCCAGCAGCTCTATCGGGCTAGATATCTCCTTC. This gives the protein CASSSIGLDISF.